This record looks at one T cell receptor beta chain sequence and its context. The CDR3 extends over 11 amino acids. Germline loops: CDR1 DFQATT, CDR2 SNEGSKA (reference sequence). Trimming took 6 bases from V and 6 from J, leaving 11 bases between them. The sample belongs to a study of CD8 T cells in Susac syndrome. Random hexamers primed reverse transcription of about 0.5 to 1 ug RNA. Multiplex immunoSEQ PCR targeted 54 Vbeta and 13 Jbeta TCR beta segments. A single record per CDR3 protein comes from TCRdb applying MiXCR to the immunoSEQ multiplex PCR reads. The repertoire holds around 170,000 distinct CDR3 sequences, with under 95% as singletons.

V is TRBV20-1 and J is TRBJ1-1, with D hard to call. This clonotype was obtained from a human donor with Susac syndrome. Specimen: CD4+ T cells from PBMCs. CDR3 in amino acids: CSAFKNPEAFF. DNA for the CDR3: TGCAGTGCCTTTAAGAATCCTGAAGCTTTCTTT.